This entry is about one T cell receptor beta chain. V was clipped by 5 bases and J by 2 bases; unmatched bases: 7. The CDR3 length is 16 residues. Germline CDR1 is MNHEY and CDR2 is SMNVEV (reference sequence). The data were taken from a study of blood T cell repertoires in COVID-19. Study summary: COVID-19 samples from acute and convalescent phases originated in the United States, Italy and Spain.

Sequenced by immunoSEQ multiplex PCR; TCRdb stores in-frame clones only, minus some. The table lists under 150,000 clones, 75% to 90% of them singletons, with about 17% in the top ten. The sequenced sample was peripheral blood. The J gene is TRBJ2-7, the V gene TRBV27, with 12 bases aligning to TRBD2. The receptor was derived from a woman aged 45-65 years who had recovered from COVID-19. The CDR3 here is CASSLRTSGATYEQYF. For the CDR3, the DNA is TGTGCCAGCAGTCTGCGGACTAGCGGGGCTACCTACGAGCAGTACTTC.